The clone carrying this TCR beta chain was counted between two and nine times. Germline CDR1 and CDR2: SEHNR and FQNEAQ (reference sequence). CDR3 length: 13 amino acids. Trimming took off 0 bases at V and 0 bases at J, with 3 bases between the two ends. The data stem from a study of TIL therapy for anti-PD-1-resistant metastatic lung cancer. The libraries were made with immunoSEQ v3. Produced via immunoSEQ multiplex PCR; TCRdb's table is partial and in-frame only. Of more than 9,000 clones in the sample, roughly three quarters were seen once. Time point meaning: pre-treatment sample, taken before nivolumab and TIL therapy. Most excised metastases sampled were pleural nodules or supraclavicular lymph nodes.

The rearrangement uses TRBV7-9 and TRBJ2-7; no clear D gene. The sequenced sample was tumor tissue, obtained at baseline. The clonotype comes from a person between 25 and 80 years old with non-small cell lung cancer. CDR3 protein: CASSLAVSYEQYF. The CDR3 DNA is TGTGCCAGCAGCTTAGCTGTCTCCTACGAGCAGTACTTC.